A single sample gave rise to the 21 T cell receptor beta chains below, sequenced in a study of T cells after yellow fever vaccination. Using its own MiXCR run on the 5' RACE reads, TCRdb lists one record per CDR3 protein. The repertoire has 620,000 or so distinct CDR3 sequences, about 17% of them found once; the top ten carry roughly a sixth. This specimen consisted of PBMCs, obtained less than 6 days after the first yellow fever vaccination. The receptors derive from a man younger than 35 who received the YFV17D yellow fever vaccine.

The chain carries TRBV11-2 and TRBJ1-2; 7 positions agree with TRBD1. J lost 4 bases, V lost 5 bases, and 16 bases had no gene match. CDR3 size: 17 residues. Per the germline V gene, CDR1 is SGHAT and CDR2 is FQNNGV. The CDR3: CASSNPSIRQGSYGYTF. In DNA, the CDR3 is TGTGCCAGCAGCAACCCTTCTATCCGACAGGGCTCCTATGGCTACACCTTC.

In its sample, this clonotype was seen many times. The genes are TRBV27 and TRBJ1-1; 9 positions match TRBD1. This CDR3 has 15 residues. Germline V gene sequence: CDR1 MNHEY, CDR2 SMNVEV (reference sequence). The V gene end was trimmed by 5 bases and the J gene end by 6 bases; junction bases not matched to a gene: 10. The CDR3 DNA reads TGTGCCAGCAGTACCCCCGGGACAGGGAGATCTGAAGCTTTCTTT. It translates to CASSTPGTGRSEAFF.

The chain carries TRBV18 and TRBJ1-6; 7 bases agree with TRBD1. The CDR3 sequence is 16 residues long. Germline CDR1 and CDR2: KGHSH and LQKENI. The V and J ends lost 3 bases and 9 bases, in that order; junction bases with no gene match: 11. Here the CDR3 reads CASSPTDREAFSPLHF. The CDR3 nucleotides are TGTGCCAGCTCACCGACAGACAGGGAGGCTTTTTCACCCCTCCACTTT.

This chain uses TRBV5-1 with TRBJ2-7, with a weak D call TRBD2 (5 bases). CDR3 length: 15 residues. Germline lookup yields CDR1 SGHRS and CDR2 YFSETQ. V was shortened by 7 bases and J by 3 bases, with 20 bases between the two germline ends. The CDR3 sequence is CASRPGPFGLYEQYV. CDR3 nucleotide sequence: TGCGCCAGCCGACCCGGCCCGTTCGGACTCTACGAGCAGTACGTC.

This clonotype has a handful of counts. This rearrangement joins TRBV4-1 to TRBJ1-1; possible D gene TRBD1, 5 bases. This CDR3 region has 17 residues. Germline values: CDR1 MGHRA, CDR2 YSYEKL. V shed 5 bases and J shed 0 bases, with 19 bases lying between them. CDR3 nucleotide sequence: TGCGCCAGCAGCACCGCGGGGCTTATCCCCATGAACACTGAAGCTTTCTTT. Translation: CASSTAGLIPMNTEAFF.

This clonotype was observed a few times. V usage is TRBV15 and J usage is TRBJ2-1; 7 nucleotides align to TRBD2. V was clipped by 2 bases and J by 4 bases; unmatched bases: 5. CDR1 is LNHNV and CDR2 is YYDKDF in the germline V gene (reference sequence). CDR3 size: 15 residues. The chain's CDR3 is CATSRLRGVYNEQFF. CDR3 bases: TGTGCCACCAGCAGACTTCGGGGGGTTTACAATGAGCAGTTCTTC.

The chain couples TRBV6-1 to TRBJ2-2; D is perhaps TRBD1 (6 bases). Trimming removed 6 bases at V and 0 bases at J, with 14 bases between. From germline, CDR1 is MNHNS and CDR2 SASEGT. The CDR3 has 16 amino acids. The CDR3 bases are TGTGCCAGCAGAGAATACGCAGGGGCGAACACCGGGGAGCTGTTTTTT. It yields the protein CASREYAGANTGELFF.

About this clonotype: A much larger clone differs by one base, so this may be a read error. The CDR3 is CATSGLAGNTGELFF. In nucleotides, the CDR3 is TGTGCCACCAGTGGACTAGCGGGGAACACCGGGGAGCTGTTTTTT. The chain has TRBV24-1 and TRBJ2-2; TRBD2 aligns across 10 bases. Trimming cost V 5 bases and J 1 base; bases outside gene matches: 0. Germline CDR1 KGHDR, CDR2 SFDVKD. This CDR3 is 15 amino acids long.

This clonotype showed up just a few times. This rearrangement joins TRBV25-1 to TRBJ2-7; 9 nucleotides agree with TRBD1. Losses at the gene ends were 3 bases for V and 6 bases for J; bases not matched to a gene: 6. Germline CDR1 MGHDK, CDR2 SYGVNS. This CDR3 spans 14 amino acids. The CDR3 DNA reads TGTGCCAGCAGTGAGGGACAGGGATTGTCCGAGCAGTACTTC. Its protein product is CASSEGQGLSEQYF.

In its sample, this clonotype was seen a few times. The gene calls are TRBV4-3 and TRBJ2-7, with TRBD1 matching 11 bases. The V and J ends lost 3 bases and 0 bases, in that order; junction bases with no gene match: 1. CDR1 and CDR2 (germline): LGHNA, YSLEER. The CDR3 runs 15 residues. CDR3 nucleotide sequence: TGCGCCAGCAGCCAGGACAGGGGGCTCTCCTACGAGCAGTACTTC. Its translation: CASSQDRGLSYEQYF.

The chain recombines TRBV4-2 with TRBJ2-2; no clear D. The germline gives CDR1 LGHNA, CDR2 YNFKEQ. The CDR3 contains 15 residues. With 0 bases removed from V and 4 bases from J, the gap between germline ends came to 9 bases. CDR3 bases: TGTGCCAGCAGCCAAGATTGGCAGATCACCGGGGAGCTGTTTTTT. Translation gives CASSQDWQITGELFF.

CDR3 nucleotide sequence: TGCAGTGCTAGCAGAAGGGACCCAAGCACAGATACGCAGTATTTT. Protein product: CSASRRDPSTDTQYF. The chain carries TRBV20-1 and TRBJ2-3; the D call may be TRBD1 or TRBD2 (5 bases each). Trimming stripped 3 bases from V and 0 bases from J, with 13 bases between. This CDR3 has 15 residues. Germline V gives CDR1 DFQATT, CDR2 SNEGSKA (reference sequence).

This clonotype was recorded a few times. The genes are TRBV27 and TRBJ2-2; D remains ambiguous. Germline-derived CDR1 and CDR2 are MNHEY and SMNVEV (reference sequence). The CDR3 is made up of 15 amino acids. V lost 2 bases and J lost 0, with 7 bases in between. The CDR3 sequence: CASSLRHPNTGELFF. The CDR3 coding sequence is TGTGCCAGCAGTTTAAGACACCCGAACACCGGGGAGCTGTTTTTT.

The chain links TRBV11-2 to TRBJ2-5; D is ambiguous. The CDR3 runs 13 residues. V lost 6 bases and J lost 0, with 8 bases in between. Germline CDR1 SGHAT, CDR2 FQNNGV. CDR3 in DNA: TGTGCCAGCAGGGCCTTGTACCAAGAGACCCAGTACTTC. This encodes CASRALYQETQYF.

This clonotype has a count of ten or more. The chain links TRBV11-2 to TRBJ2-4; 10 positions match TRBD2. Germline V gives CDR1 SGHAT, CDR2 FQNNGV. The junction had 11 bases not matched to a gene; V was cut back by 6 bases and J by 0 bases. The CDR3 totals 18 residues. The CDR3 bases are TGTGCCAGCAGGGCAGTCCTAGCGGGGGATCTAGCCAAAAACATTCAGTACTTC. The encoded protein is CASRAVLAGDLAKNIQYF.

The rearrangement joins TRBV4-3 to TRBJ1-6, with a possible D match to TRBD1 (5 bases). Germline CDR1 and CDR2: LGHNA and YSLEER. The CDR3 consists of 19 residues. Trimming took 1 base from V and 0 from J, leaving 16 bases between them. The CDR3 DNA is TGCGCCAGCAGCCAAGTTTCGTGGACACTTGACTCCTATAATTCACCCCTCCACTTT. This sequence encodes CASSQVSWTLDSYNSPLHF.

The rearrangement links TRBV6-5 to TRBJ2-1, with a weak D call TRBD1 (7 bases). Germline values: CDR1 MNHEY, CDR2 SVGAGI. The ends were cut back, 8 bases at V and 10 bases at J, with 21 bases in the middle. The CDR3 covers 14 residues. CDR3 residues: CASGRQGLGYEQFF. CDR3 nucleotide sequence: TGTGCCAGCGGCAGACAGGGACTCGGCTACGAGCAGTTCTTC.

In this sample, this clonotype turned up a few times. The genes are TRBV5-1 and TRBJ2-1, with D perhaps matching TRBD1 or TRBD2 (5 bases each). The germline V gene encodes CDR1 SGHRS and CDR2 YFSETQ. The length of the CDR3 is 15 residues. Trimming stripped 0 bases from V and 6 bases from J, with 13 bases between. The CDR3 spells CASSLAGTPPNEQFF. The DNA of the CDR3 is TGCGCCAGCAGCTTGGCGGGGACCCCTCCCAATGAGCAGTTCTTC.

This chain uses TRBV2 with TRBJ1-1; 7 bases fit TRBD1. The ends lost 7 bases at V and 0 bases at J; junction bases unmatched: 5. The CDR3 sequence is 14 residues long. CDR1 is SNHLY and CDR2 is FYNNEI in the germline V gene. CDR3 region: CASTEGAVNTEAFF. The CDR3 DNA sequence: TGTGCCAGCACCGAGGGGGCCGTGAACACTGAAGCTTTCTTT. Looking up the rest from reference TRBV2 and TRBJ1-1 gives the full variable domain: EPEVTQTPSHQVTQMGQEVILRCVPISNHLYFYWYRQILGQKVEFLVSFYNNEISEKSEIFDDQFSVERPDGSNFTLKIRSTKLEDSAMYFCASTEGAVNTEAFFGQGTRLTVV.

There are a few counts of this clonotype. The V and J genes are TRBV7-9 and TRBJ2-4; D is unclear. The CDR3 covers 16 residues. Germline lookup yields CDR1 SEHNR and CDR2 FQNEAQ (reference sequence). V lost 5 bases and J 0 bases, leaving 14 bases between the germline ends. CDR3 nucleotide sequence: TGTGCCAGCAGCCGTGTCCGAGGTCTAGCCAAAAACATTCAGTACTTC. It specifies CASSRVRGLAKNIQYF.

With regard to this clonotype: A much larger clone differs from this one at a single base, so this may be a read error. CDR3 DNA sequence: TGTGCCAGCAGCCAAGGACTAGCGGGCACAGATACGCAGTGTTTT. Protein sequence: CASSQGLAGTDTQCF. The V gene is TRBV4-2, the J gene TRBJ2-3; 10 nucleotides line up with TRBD2. This CDR3 contains 15 residues. The germline gives CDR1 LGHNA, CDR2 YNFKEQ.